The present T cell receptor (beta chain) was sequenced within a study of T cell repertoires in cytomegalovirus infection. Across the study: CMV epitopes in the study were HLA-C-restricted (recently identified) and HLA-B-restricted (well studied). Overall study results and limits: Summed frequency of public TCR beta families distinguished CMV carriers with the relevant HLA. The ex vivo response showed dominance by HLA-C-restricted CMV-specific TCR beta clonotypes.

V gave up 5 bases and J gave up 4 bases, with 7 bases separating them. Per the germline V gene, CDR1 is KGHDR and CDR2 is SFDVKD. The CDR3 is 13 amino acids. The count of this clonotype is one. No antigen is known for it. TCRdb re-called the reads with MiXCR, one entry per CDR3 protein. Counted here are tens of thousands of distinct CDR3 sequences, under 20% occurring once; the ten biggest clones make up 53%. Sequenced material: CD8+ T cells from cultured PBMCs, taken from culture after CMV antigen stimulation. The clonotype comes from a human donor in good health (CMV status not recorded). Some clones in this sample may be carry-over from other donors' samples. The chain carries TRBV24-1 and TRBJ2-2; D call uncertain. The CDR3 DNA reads TGTGCCACCAGTGGACTCCTCACCGGGGAGCTGTTTTTT. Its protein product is CATSGLLTGELFF.